This entry describes one TCR beta chain. This specimen comes from a study of glioma-infiltrating T cells after dendritic cell vaccination. Sample time point: after dendritic cell vaccination, including at tumor progression/relapse. Profiling relied on immunoSEQ multiplex PCR, and the TCRdb table lists in-frame clones only, not all of them. The sample consists of 100,000 or so clones, around 89% of them appearing once. Germline CDR1 reads SGHTA; CDR2 reads FQGNSA. The length of the CDR3 is 12 residues. The ends were cut back, 5 bases at V and 5 bases at J, with 9 bases in the middle. Here the sequenced sample was blood, taken after dendritic cell vaccination. The TCR originated in a human donor with glioblastoma. The chain recombines TRBV7-2 with TRBJ2-5; D is unclear. For the CDR3, the DNA is TGTGCCAGCAGCAGCCCACCGGAGACCCAGTACTTC. It codes for CASSSPPETQYF.